Sequencing of this T cell receptor beta chain was carried out in a study of blood T cell repertoires in COVID-19. Produced via immunoSEQ multiplex PCR; TCRdb's table is partial and in-frame only. Among about 120,000 clones listed, roughly 72% were seen once. Trimming took 5 bases from V and 8 from J; bases not matched to a gene: 11. Germline-derived CDR1 and CDR2 are MDHEN and SYDVKM. CDR3 length: 15 residues. This chain uses TRBV28 with TRBJ1-2, with 10 bases aligning to TRBD1. The receptor's source is a man in his sixties with acute or convalescent COVID-19. The sample consisted of peripheral blood. CDR3 region: CASSDPGQGIGGYTF. CDR3 sequence (DNA): TGTGCCAGCAGTGACCCGGGACAGGGGATAGGAGGCTACACCTTC.